The 8 T cell receptor beta chains listed next were all sequenced from one sample in a study of identical twins. TCRdb used MiXCR to reprocess the 5' RACE reads, holding one entry per CDR3 protein. In the table there are about 450,000 distinct CDR3 sequences, around a sixth of which are singletons. The sample consisted of naive T cells sorted from blood. These receptors were obtained from a man aged 45-65 years in good health.

This clonotype came up many times. This rearrangement joins TRBV7-9 to TRBJ1-2; 7 nucleotides match TRBD1. Germline CDR1 is SEHNR and CDR2 is FQNEAQ (reference sequence). There are 16 residues in the CDR3. The J segment lost 6 bases and the V segment lost 3 bases, leaving 13 bases of the junction unmatched. CDR3 sequence (DNA): TGTGCCAGCAGCTTGAGCGGAAGCAGGGGGATCGATGGCTACACCTTC. This encodes CASSLSGSRGIDGYTF.

There are many counts of this clonotype. This CDR3 is CASSQDLGATGGYTF. The CDR3 DNA sequence: TGCGCCAGCAGCCAAGATTTGGGGGCTACAGGTGGCTACACCTTC. The chain links TRBV4-1 to TRBJ1-2, with D possibly matching TRBD1 (6 bases). The CDR3 contains 15 residues. Deletions cut 0 bases from V and 7 bases from J, with 15 bases between. The germline V gene encodes CDR1 MGHRA and CDR2 YSYEKL.

The table lists this clonotype with a few counts. The CDR3 DNA reads as TGCGCCAGCAGCTCCTCAGGGGCTGGGGCCAACGTCCTGACTTTC. Protein product: CASSSSGAGANVLTF. The chain uses TRBV5-1 and TRBJ2-6, with a possible D match to TRBD1 (6 bases). Germline V gene data show CDR1 as SGHRS and CDR2 as YFSETQ. The CDR3 has 15 amino acids. V gave up 3 bases and J gave up 2 bases, with 9 bases separating them.

This clonotype has at least ten counts. V gene TRBV7-9 combines with J gene TRBJ2-2, with D unresolved. V lost 2 bases and J 5 bases, leaving 6 bases between the germline ends. The CDR3 is 13 residues long. The germline V gene has CDR1 SEHNR and CDR2 FQNEAQ (reference sequence). CDR3 loop: CASSLLETGELFF. As DNA, the CDR3 is TGTGCCAGCAGCTTACTTGAGACCGGGGAGCTGTTTTTT.

This clonotype was seen repeatedly, ten times or more. One junction end disagrees with the germline gene, perhaps due to a read error. The genes are TRBV28 and TRBJ1-1; the D gene is possibly TRBD1 (5 bases). CDR3 length equals 13 residues. Germline CDR1 is MDHEN and CDR2 is SYDVKM. In nucleotides, the CDR3 is TGTGCCAGCAGTTTGGGGGGTGAGGGGTTGCCATCCTTT. Amino acids: CASSLGGEGLPSF.

The sample holds many counts of this clonotype. J is TRBJ1-5 and V is TRBV6-2 or TRBV6-3; D call uncertain. V gave up 2 bases and J gave up 0 bases, with 11 bases separating them. There are 16 residues in the CDR3. Germline V CDR1 and CDR2: MNHEY, SVGEGT. The CDR3 nucleotides read TGTGCCAGCAGTTACCCCCCAGGCGTTAGCAATCAGCCCCAGCATTTT. Translating gives CASSYPPGVSNQPQHF.

This clonotype was found many times. The chain couples TRBV6-2 or TRBV6-3 to TRBJ2-1, with D perhaps TRBD2 (6 bases). Germline CDR1 MNHEY, CDR2 SVGEGT. The germline V and J ends were trimmed by 2 bases and 3 bases, with 11 bases remaining between them. The CDR3 consists of 15 residues. This chain's CDR3 is CASSYAGSSYNEQFF. In DNA form, the CDR3 reads TGTGCCAGCAGTTACGCCGGGAGTAGCTACAATGAGCAGTTCTTC.

The CDR3 nucleotides are TGTGCCAGCAGTGATGACGGGAGGGTGGCAGATACGCAGTATTTT. Residues: CASSDDGRVADTQYF. V usage is TRBV2 and J usage is TRBJ2-3; 8 bases line up with TRBD2. With 3 bases clipped from V and 4 bases from J, the junction kept 6 bases outside the gene matches. Germline CDR1 and CDR2: SNHLY and FYNNEI. The CDR3 has 15 residues.